This T cell receptor beta chain was observed in a study of Tregs in tolerant kidney transplant recipients. Unstimulated Tregs (CD4+CD25+CD127-) and CD4+CD25- non-Tregs were sorted from PBMCs. Comments on this clone: Its antigen is not known.

The study's findings and limits: This study did not directly address biological reproducibility. Expanding Tregs on activated donor B cells appeared to best identify donor-specific TCRbeta clones. The small number of patients limits these findings pending further validation.

Libraries were prepared by immunoSEQ multiplex PCR; TCRdb keeps only in-frame clonotypes and omits some of them. Of some 250,000 clones listed, about 80% are singletons. Germline V lookup: CDR1 SGDLS, CDR2 YYNGEE. V was cut by 0 bases and J by 4 bases, with 13 bases left in between. This CDR3 has 15 residues. Source material: CD4+ T cells from blood. This chain connects TRBV9 to TRBJ1-2; D not resolved. The receptor was derived from a human donor in good health. CDR3 sequence reads: CASSVGAASPYGYTF. CDR3 coding DNA: TGTGCCAGCAGCGTAGGGGCAGCCTCTCCCTATGGCTACACCTTC. Drawing the rest from reference TRBV9 and TRBJ1-2, the complete variable domain is DSGVTQTPKHLITATGQRVTLRCSPRSGDLSVYWYQQSLDQGLQFLIQYYNGEERAKGNILERFSAQQFPDLHSELNLSSLELGDSALYFCASSVGAASPYGYTFGSGTRLTVV.